Presented here are 28 T cell receptor beta chains from one specimen sequenced in a study of T cell responses to AZD1222 COVID-19 vaccine. The data were produced by immunoSEQ multiplex PCR, yet TCRdb's version contains in-frame clones alone and is incomplete. Of 95,000 to 150,000 clones in the sample, 85% to 90% were seen once. The specimen comprised peripheral blood, sampled on day 0 of AZD1222 vaccination. All receptors come from an adult in good health.

The genes are TRBV6-1 and TRBJ1-4; possibly TRBD1 for D (5 bases). CDR1 is MNHNS and CDR2 is SASEGT in the germline V gene. The length of the CDR3 is 17 residues. V shed 3 bases and J shed 0 bases, with 14 bases lying between them. CDR3 sequence reads: CASSDQGPSATNEKLFF. In DNA form, the CDR3 reads TGTGCCAGCAGTGACCAGGGCCCCTCTGCAACTAATGAAAAACTGTTTTTT.

V and J are TRBV6-5 and TRBJ2-1, with D unresolved. The V gene's germline CDR1 is MNHEY and CDR2 SVGAGI. This CDR3 is built from 14 residues. The chain's CDR3 is CASSWVGSYNEQFF. The CDR3 region has the DNA TGTGCGAGCTCCTGGGTAGGGTCCTACAATGAGCAGTTCTTC.

This chain uses TRBV28 with TRBJ2-3; TRBD2 matches at 11 bases. V shed 7 bases, J shed 3 bases, and the junction held 6 bases outside the gene matches. The CDR3 is 15 residues long. Germline V gives CDR1 MDHEN, CDR2 SYDVKM. The CDR3 DNA reads TGTGCCAGCATAGCGGGAGGGCCATGGACAGATACGCAGTATTTT. It encodes CASIAGGPWTDTQYF.

This sequence joins TRBV24-1 and TRBJ1-2; D remains ambiguous. Trimming took off 4 bases at V and 5 bases at J, with 4 bases between the two ends. This CDR3 comprises 11 residues. Germline loops: CDR1 KGHDR, CDR2 SFDVKD. The CDR3 is CATSDPYGYTF. The DNA of the CDR3 is TGTGCCACCAGTGACCCTTATGGCTACACCTTC.

Details on this clone: One junction end disagrees with the germline gene, perhaps due to a read error. The genes are TRBV5-1 and TRBJ2-7; D not resolved. Germline V gene data show CDR1 as SGHRS and CDR2 as YFSETQ. The CDR3 is 16 residues long. CDR3 sequence (DNA): TGCGCCAGCAGCTTGGCCGTGGGCACCACCGCCTACGGGCAGTACTTC. This sequence encodes CASSLAVGTTAYGQYF. Full variable domain (remainder filled in from reference TRBV5-1 and TRBJ2-7): KAGVTQTPRYLIKTRGQQVTLSCSPISGHRSVSWYQQTPGQGLQFLFEYFSETQRNKGNFPGRFSGRQFSNSRSEMNVSTLELGDSALYLCASSLAVGTTAYGQYFGPGTRLTVT.

The chain has TRBV27 and TRBJ2-4; D unresolved. The V end was cut by 2 bases, the J end by 0 bases, with 8 bases between. Germline CDR1 MNHEY, CDR2 SMNVEV (reference sequence). CDR3 length: 15 residues. CDR3 in DNA: TGTGCCAGCAGTTTAGGGCCGAAAGCCAAAAACATTCAGTACTTC. It translates to CASSLGPKAKNIQYF.

The V gene is TRBV29-1, the J gene TRBJ1-4; D gene unclear. The CDR3 is made up of 13 amino acids. V was pared by 4 bases and J by 6 bases, with 12 bases between. Germline values: CDR1 SQVTM, CDR2 ANQGSEA. In nucleotides, the CDR3 is TGCAGCGTTGCCGGGTGGCTGGATGAAAAACTGTTTTTT. Protein sequence: CSVAGWLDEKLFF.

The chain links TRBV11-2 to TRBJ1-2, with a weak D call TRBD1 (6 bases). V lost 3 bases, J lost 6 bases, and 11 bases lay in between. CDR3 length equals 13 residues. Germline CDR1 SGHAT, CDR2 FQNNGV. The CDR3 DNA follows: TGTGCCAGCAGCTTTTTTGACAGGCATGGCTACACCTTC. Its translation is CASSFFDRHGYTF. Based on the CDR3 plus reference TRBV11-2 and TRBJ1-2, the full variable domain is EAGVAQSPRYKIIEKRQSVAFWCNPISGHATLYWYQQILGQGPKLLIQFQNNGVVDDSQLPKDRFSAERLKGVDSTLKIQPAKLEDSAVYLCASSFFDRHGYTFGSGTRLTVV.

The chain recombines TRBV30 with TRBJ1-3; possibly TRBD1 for D (6 bases). Trimming pared 7 bases from V and 1 base from J, leaving 11 bases between. CDR1 is GTSNPN, CDR2 SVGIG, per germline (reference sequence). CDR3 length equals 13 residues. The CDR3 sequence is CAFSGASGNTIYF. CDR3 nucleotides: TGTGCCTTCTCAGGGGCGTCTGGAAACACCATATATTTT. The full variable domain, rest sourced from reference TRBV30 and TRBJ1-3, is SQTIHQWPATLVQPVGSPLSLECTVEGTSNPNLYWYRQAAGRGLQLLFYSVGIGQISSEVPQNLSASRPQDRQFILSSKKLLLSDSGFYLCAFSGASGNTIYFGEGSWLTVV.

Points on this clone: An end of the junction does not agree with germline; a read error may underlie this. V gene TRBV5-1 combines with J gene TRBJ2-4; the D gene is possibly TRBD2 (6 bases). Germline CDR1 SGHRS, CDR2 YFSETQ. The CDR3 spans 13 residues. CDR3 loop: CASSLDPSGVFSF. Written as DNA, the CDR3 is TGCGCCAGCAGCTTGGACCCTTCGGGGGTTTTTTCGTTC. Complete variable domain (other parts from reference TRBV5-1 and TRBJ2-4): KAGVTQTPRYLIKTRGQQVTLSCSPISGHRSVSWYQQTPGQGLQFLFEYFSETQRNKGNFPGRFSGRQFSNSRSEMNVSTLELGDSALYLCASSLDPSGVFSFGAGTRLSVL.

The chain joins TRBV18 to TRBJ2-2; D is unclear. This CDR3 comprises 13 residues. Germline CDR1 KGHSH, CDR2 LQKENI. The ends were cut back, 5 bases at V and 0 bases at J, with 4 bases in the middle. CDR3: CASSVANTGELFF. The CDR3 DNA sequence: TGTGCCAGCTCAGTGGCGAACACCGGGGAGCTGTTTTTT.

V is TRBV19 and J is TRBJ1-1; no definite D call. Trimming took 2 bases from V and 5 from J, leaving 12 bases between them. Germline V gives CDR1 LNHDA, CDR2 SQIVND (reference sequence). This CDR3 is built from 14 residues. CDR3 amino acids: CASSIRARETEAFF. CDR3 nucleotide sequence: TGTGCCAGTAGTATACGCGCCCGGGAGACTGAAGCTTTCTTT.

V usage is TRBV7-6 and J usage is TRBJ2-7; a weak D match, TRBD1 (6 bases). This CDR3 spans 14 amino acids. The ends were cut back, 2 bases at V and 4 bases at J, with 12 bases in the middle. CDR1 is SGHVS and CDR2 is FNYEAQ in the germline V gene. CDR3 residues: CASSLSIQGYEQYF. CDR3 DNA: TGTGCCAGCAGCTTAAGCATACAGGGTTACGAGCAGTACTTC.

The chain carries TRBV7-8 and TRBJ2-1; the D gene is possibly TRBD1 (5 bases). There are 15 residues in the CDR3. Trimming shortened V by 5 bases and J by 1 base, and 12 bases separated the two germline ends. Germline-derived CDR1 and CDR2 are SGHVS and FQNEAQ. The DNA of the CDR3 is TGTGCCAGCAGCCGAGACAGTCTATCCTACAATGAGCAGTTCTTC. It yields the protein CASSRDSLSYNEQFF. The whole variable domain, filled in from reference TRBV7-8 and TRBJ2-1, reads GAGVSQSPRYKVAKRGQDVALRCDPISGHVSLFWYQQALGQGPEFLTYFQNEAQLDKSGLPSDRFFAERPEGSVSTLKIQRTQQEDSAVYLCASSRDSLSYNEQFFGPGTRLTVL.

This clone was seen once. This rearrangement joins TRBV9 to TRBJ2-5, with 9 bases aligning to TRBD1. Germline V gene sequence: CDR1 SGDLS, CDR2 YYNGEE. There are 16 residues in the CDR3. J gave up 5 bases and V 3 bases, and 11 bases lay outside the gene matches. The CDR3 protein is CASSADRGGTRETQYF. The CDR3 DNA sequence: TGTGCCAGCAGCGCGGACAGGGGAGGGACAAGGGAGACCCAGTACTTC.

The chain joins TRBV11-2 to TRBJ2-7; TRBD1 might be the D (6 bases). The V gene lost 1 base and the J gene lost 2 bases, with 18 bases spanning the gap. The CDR3 is 17 amino acids. Germline values: CDR1 SGHAT, CDR2 FQNNGV. The CDR3 DNA reads TGTGCCAGCAGCTTAGCCGCCGGGACAAATTTACCCTACGAGCAGTACTTC. This translates into CASSLAAGTNLPYEQYF.

The rearrangement links TRBV30 to TRBJ2-1; D unresolved. Trimming left V 1 base short and J 1 base short, with 2 bases between. CDR1 and CDR2 from the germline V gene are GTSNPN and SVGIG (reference sequence). The CDR3 spans 12 residues. CDR3 in amino acids: CAWSGSYNEQFF. CDR3 DNA: TGTGCCTGGAGTGGTTCCTACAATGAGCAGTTCTTC.

This chain connects TRBV18 to TRBJ1-5, with D unresolved. CDR3 length: 14 amino acids. The V gene's germline CDR1 is KGHSH and CDR2 LQKENI. The V gene lost 2 bases and the J gene lost 0 bases, with 5 bases spanning the gap. This chain's CDR3 is CASSPGYSNQPQHF. The CDR3 DNA sequence: TGTGCCAGCTCACCAGGGTATAGCAATCAGCCCCAGCATTTT.

The chain recombines TRBV28 with TRBJ2-3; TRBD1 agrees at 7 bases. CDR3 length: 15 amino acids. J was trimmed by 2 bases and V by 6 bases; bases with no gene match: 8. Looked up from germline, CDR1 is MDHEN and CDR2 is SYDVKM. The chain's CDR3 is CASSPGTDFTDTQYF. CDR3 sequence (DNA): TGTGCCAGCAGCCCGGGGACAGACTTCACAGATACGCAGTATTTT. The complete variable domain, with remaining parts taken from reference TRBV28 and TRBJ2-3, reads DVKVTQSSRYLVKRTGEKVFLECVQDMDHENMFWYRQDPGLGLRLIYFSYDVKMKEKGDIPEGYSVSREKKERFSLILESASTNQTSMYLCASSPGTDFTDTQYFGPGTRLTVL.

This chain links TRBV7-8 with TRBJ1-2; perhaps TRBD1 as D (5 bases). This CDR3 spans 14 amino acids. Trimming took 1 base from V and 7 from J, leaving 13 bases between them. Germline V lookup: CDR1 SGHVS, CDR2 FQNEAQ. This CDR3 reads CASSLGGAGFGYTF. The CDR3 DNA is TGTGCCAGCAGCTTAGGGGGCGCTGGATTTGGCTACACCTTC.

The chain recombines TRBV28 with TRBJ2-7; TRBD2 matches 7 bases. With V trimmed by 5 bases and J by 2 bases, 6 bases remained unmatched. Germline lookup yields CDR1 MDHEN and CDR2 SYDVKM. The CDR3 has 14 amino acids. CDR3: CASSGTTEAYEQYF. The CDR3 DNA is TGTGCCAGCAGTGGGACTACCGAAGCCTACGAGCAGTACTTC.

The V gene is TRBV5-6, the J gene TRBJ2-5; D unclear. CDR1 SGHDT and CDR2 YYEEEE come from the germline V gene. The CDR3 length is 14 residues. V was clipped by 0 bases and J by 5 bases, with 11 bases between them. This CDR3 reads CASSLETLMETQYF. DNA for the CDR3: TGTGCCAGCAGCTTGGAGACTCTTATGGAGACCCAGTACTTC.

The genes are TRBV18 and TRBJ1-2, with D unresolved. The CDR3 totals 16 residues. Looked up from germline, CDR1 is KGHSH and CDR2 is LQKENI. V lost 2 bases, J lost 0 bases, and 13 bases lay in between. DNA for the CDR3: TGTGCCAGCTCACCATCTTCAGGTTTAGCTAACTATGGCTACACCTTC. It specifies CASSPSSGLANYGYTF. Full variable domain (remainder filled in from reference TRBV18 and TRBJ1-2): NAGVMQNPRHLVRRRGQEARLRCSPMKGHSHVYWYRQLPEEGLKFMVYLQKENIIDESGMPKERFSAEFPKEGPSILRIQQVVRGDSAAYFCASSPSSGLANYGYTFGSGTRLTVV.

This chain uses TRBV7-8 with TRBJ1-1; D gene unclear. Trimming pared 5 bases from V and 4 bases from J, leaving 8 bases between. Germline V lookup: CDR1 SGHVS, CDR2 FQNEAQ. The CDR3 extends over 12 amino acids. CDR3 sequence: CASSLGSTEAFF. CDR3 sequence (DNA): TGTGCCAGCAGCCTAGGGAGCACTGAAGCTTTCTTT. Using reference TRBV7-8 and TRBJ1-1 for the parts outside the CDR3, the full variable domain is GAGVSQSPRYKVAKRGQDVALRCDPISGHVSLFWYQQALGQGPEFLTYFQNEAQLDKSGLPSDRFFAERPEGSVSTLKIQRTQQEDSAVYLCASSLGSTEAFFGQGTRLTVV.

The chain links TRBV27 to TRBJ1-5; TRBD1 matches at 8 bases. Germline values: CDR1 MNHEY, CDR2 SMNVEV (reference sequence). The CDR3 contains 13 residues. J lost 12 bases, V lost 5 bases, and 9 bases had no gene match. The CDR3 reads CASSLQGASLQHF. The CDR3 DNA reads as TGTGCCAGCAGTCTTCAGGGGGCGAGCCTCCAGCATTTT.

This clone has just one count. The rearrangement joins TRBV7-2 to TRBJ2-7; the D gene is possibly TRBD1 (5 bases). This CDR3 contains 16 residues. Germline CDR1 and CDR2: SGHTA and FQGNSA. The V and J ends lost 1 base and 3 bases respectively, with 16 bases between them. DNA of the CDR3: TGTGCCAGCAGCTTAGGAGGCAGGGCCCAACACTACGAGCAGTACTTC. It is translated as CASSLGGRAQHYEQYF.

The chain joins TRBV11-2 to TRBJ2-7, with D possibly TRBD1 on 5 matching bases. From germline, CDR1 is SGHAT and CDR2 FQNNGV. The CDR3 consists of 16 residues. Trimming left V 1 base short and J 7 bases short, with 20 bases between. This CDR3 reads CASSLGRLGRVEEQYF. DNA for the CDR3: TGTGCCAGCAGCTTAGGCCGGCTTGGCAGGGTCGAGGAGCAGTACTTC. Variable domain in full (rest from reference TRBV11-2 and TRBJ2-7): EAGVAQSPRYKIIEKRQSVAFWCNPISGHATLYWYQQILGQGPKLLIQFQNNGVVDDSQLPKDRFSAERLKGVDSTLKIQPAKLEDSAVYLCASSLGRLGRVEEQYFGPGTRLTVT.

The rearrangement links TRBV18 to TRBJ2-7; TRBD1 agrees at 11 bases. Germline-derived CDR1 and CDR2 are KGHSH and LQKENI. This CDR3 contains 15 residues. Trimming removed 3 bases from V and 1 base from J; junction bases left unmatched: 2. CDR3 amino acids: CASSPDRGRSYEQYF. The CDR3 DNA is TGTGCCAGCTCACCGGACAGGGGGCGATCCTACGAGCAGTACTTC.